These 29 T cell receptor beta chains came from one sample sequenced in a study of blood T cell repertoires in COVID-19. Method: immunoSEQ multiplex PCR; TCRdb's copy keeps in-frame clones and lacks some. This sample has about 170,000 clones, with 85% found just once. The material sequenced was peripheral blood. The receptors originated from a woman older than 75 with COVID-19, enrolled during active disease.

This chain joins TRBV21-1 and TRBJ1-1; the tabulated D call, TRBD1, remains unverified against the DNA. TRBV21-1 is an annotated pseudogene. The CDR3 has 16 residues. The CDR3 nucleotides read TGTGCCAGCAGCTGCGACAGGTTCCATAAAAACACTGAAGCTTTCTTT. It translates to CASSCDRFHKNTEAFF.

The chain has TRBV19 and TRBJ1-5; maybe TRBD1 (5 bases). Germline V gene sequence: CDR1 LNHDA, CDR2 SQIVND (reference sequence). The CDR3 covers 13 residues. V dropped 10 bases and J dropped 9 bases, with 19 bases sitting between them. Here the CDR3 reads CATLDRLGSPQHF. The CDR3, as DNA: TGTGCCACCCTTGACAGACTCGGATCGCCCCAGCATTTT.

The V and J genes are TRBV18 and TRBJ2-7; D is uncertain. With 3 bases removed from V and 3 bases from J, the gap between germline ends came to 15 bases. The CDR3 extends over 15 amino acids. Per the germline V gene, CDR1 is KGHSH and CDR2 is LQKENI. Here the CDR3 DNA reads TGTGCCAGCTCACCCTTCCGAGACACCCTCTACGAGCAGTACTTC. The encoded protein is CASSPFRDTLYEQYF.

V gene TRBV2 combines with J gene TRBJ2-7; TRBD1 might be the D (6 bases). This CDR3 spans 17 amino acids. Germline V gene data show CDR1 as SNHLY and CDR2 as FYNNEI. V was shortened by 4 bases and J by 7 bases, with 26 bases between the two germline ends. The CDR3 bases are TGTGCCAGCAGTGCGGTTCGGCAGGGGTTTTCCTCTGGGGAGCAGTACTTC. It is translated as CASSAVRQGFSSGEQYF. The full variable domain, with the rest looked up from reference TRBV2 and TRBJ2-7, is EPEVTQTPSHQVTQMGQEVILRCVPISNHLYFYWYRQILGQKVEFLVSFYNNEISEKSEIFDDQFSVERPDGSNFTLKIRSTKLEDSAMYFCASSAVRQGFSSGEQYFGPGTRLTVT.

The rearrangement uses TRBV7-3 and TRBJ2-2, with 7 bases lining up with TRBD1. CDR3 length: 12 residues. CDR1 and CDR2 from the germline V gene are SGHTA and FQGTGA. The trim removed 5 bases at V and 8 bases at J, leaving 2 bases unmatched. The CDR3 nucleotides are TGTGCCAGCAGCAAGGGACAGGGGGAGCTGTTTTTT. Translated: CASSKGQGELFF.

The gene calls are TRBV29-1 and TRBJ1-4, with D perhaps matching TRBD1 (5 bases). Germline CDR1 is SQVTM and CDR2 is ANQGSEA. The CDR3 totals 11 residues. Trimming cost V 4 bases and J 7 bases, with 7 bases left between them. The CDR3: CSVGTGEKLFF. CDR3 DNA: TGCAGCGTTGGAACAGGTGAAAAACTGTTTTTT.

The rearrangement links TRBV5-6 to TRBJ2-5; a weak D match, TRBD2 (6 bases). V was clipped by 4 bases and J by 4 bases, with 11 bases between them. Germline V gene data show CDR1 as SGHDT and CDR2 as YYEEEE. The CDR3 is 13 amino acids. This chain's CDR3 is CASSRGTSETQYF. In DNA, the CDR3 is TGTGCCAGCAGCCGAGGGACTTCAGAGACCCAGTACTTC.

This chain connects TRBV5-4 to TRBJ2-1; 10 bases are shared with TRBD2. Germline-derived CDR1 and CDR2 are SGHNT and YYREEE (reference sequence). The CDR3 sequence is 18 residues long. Trimming removed 0 bases from V and 0 bases from J; junction bases left unmatched: 6. CDR3 DNA sequence: TGTGCCAGCAGCTTGGGCGTTAGCGGGGGGAGCTCCTACAATGAGCAGTTCTTC. Amino acid sequence: CASSLGVSGGSSYNEQFF.

The V call is TRBV5-1, the J call TRBJ1-3; D is uncertain. CDR3 size: 12 residues. V was clipped by 3 bases and J by 8 bases, with 9 bases between them. The V gene's germline CDR1 is SGHRS and CDR2 YFSETQ. CDR3 coding DNA: TGCGCCAGCAGCTCTCTCGGGGACACCATATATTTT. Amino acid sequence: CASSSLGDTIYF.

The chain employs TRBV3-1 (or the pseudogene TRBV3-2) and TRBJ2-7; no clear D. The V gene lost 4 bases and the J gene lost 3 bases, with 7 bases spanning the gap. Germline V gene data show CDR1 as LGHDT and CDR2 as YNNKEL (reference sequence). This CDR3 has 12 amino acids. The CDR3 protein is CASSPSGYEQYF. The DNA of the CDR3 is TGTGCCAGCAGCCCCTCAGGCTACGAGCAGTACTTC.

The gene calls are TRBV5-1 and TRBJ1-1; D possibly corresponds to TRBD1 (5 bases). The germline gives CDR1 SGHRS, CDR2 YFSETQ. The V and J ends lost 0 bases and 3 bases respectively, with 9 bases between them. The CDR3 length is 14 residues. For the CDR3, the DNA is TGCGCCAGCAGCTTGGCCGGGGGGTACACTGAAGCTTTCTTT. This sequence encodes CASSLAGGYTEAFF.

The chain joins TRBV5-4 to TRBJ2-1; 7 positions agree with TRBD1. The CDR3 has 14 residues. Unmatched junction bases numbered 4, after V lost 3 bases and J lost 4 bases. Germline V lookup: CDR1 SGHNT, CDR2 YYREEE (reference sequence). In nucleotides, the CDR3 is TGTGCCAGCAGCTCCGGGACAGAGTACAATGAGCAGTTCTTC. Translated, it gives CASSSGTEYNEQFF.

The sample holds many counts of this clone. This chain connects TRBV19 to TRBJ1-3; maybe TRBD1 (5 bases). V was shortened by 7 bases and J by 3 bases, with 13 bases between the two germline ends. The length of the CDR3 is 14 residues. Germline CDR1 reads LNHDA; CDR2 reads SQIVND (reference sequence). CDR3 protein: CASKTGLGGNTIYF. For the CDR3, the DNA is TGTGCCAGTAAAACAGGATTGGGTGGAAACACCATATATTTT.

The chain has TRBV29-1 and TRBJ1-1, with no clear D. The CDR3 contains 12 residues. Trimming shortened V by 4 bases and J by 0 bases, and 6 bases separated the two germline ends. Germline V gene sequence: CDR1 SQVTM, CDR2 ANQGSEA. Written as DNA, the CDR3 is TGCAGCGTTGGCGGCATGAACACTGAAGCTTTCTTT. This codes for CSVGGMNTEAFF.

The chain joins TRBV5-1 to TRBJ1-2; D perhaps matches TRBD1 (5 bases). This CDR3 has 17 amino acids. Trimming removed 4 bases at V and 6 bases at J, with 25 bases between. Germline CDR1 SGHRS, CDR2 YFSETQ. CDR3 coding DNA: TGCGCCAGCAGCCTCCTGGGATTGGGGCCGACAATGAATGGCTACACCTTC. Encoded protein: CASSLLGLGPTMNGYTF.

V usage is TRBV28 and J usage is TRBJ1-5; 11 bases align to TRBD1. The CDR3 sequence is 15 residues long. V lost 3 bases, J lost 9 bases, and 7 bases stayed unmatched. The germline V gene encodes CDR1 MDHEN and CDR2 SYDVKM. For the CDR3, the DNA is TGTGCCAGCAGTTTGGGTTGGGGACAGGGGGTGCCCCAGCATTTT. It is translated as CASSLGWGQGVPQHF.

The chain combines TRBV11-2 with TRBJ2-7; D may be TRBD1 (5 bases). The CDR3 runs 12 residues. CDR1 is SGHAT, CDR2 FQNNGV, per germline. Deletions cut 6 bases from V and 0 bases from J, with 6 bases between. CDR3 protein: CASRQVSYEQYF. CDR3 DNA sequence: TGTGCCAGCAGACAGGTCTCCTACGAGCAGTACTTC.

The chain has TRBV19 and TRBJ1-1; TRBD1 aligns across 7 bases. The V gene end was trimmed by 8 bases and the J gene end by 0 bases; junction bases not matched to a gene: 6. Germline V gives CDR1 LNHDA, CDR2 SQIVND (reference sequence). The length of the CDR3 is 14 residues. The CDR3 DNA sequence: TGTGCCAGTGAAATGGGACAGCTGAACACTGAAGCTTTCTTT. It translates to CASEMGQLNTEAFF. Full variable domain (outside the CDR3, taken from reference TRBV19 and TRBJ1-1): DGGITQSPKYLFRKEGQNVTLSCEQNLNHDAMYWYRQDPGQGLRLIYYSQIVNDFQKGDIAEGYSVSREKKESFPLTVTSAQKNPTAFYLCASEMGQLNTEAFFGQGTRLTVV.

The rearrangement uses TRBV6-6 and TRBJ1-2, with 7 bases fitting TRBD1. The junction had 8 bases not matched to a gene; V was cut back by 2 bases and J by 8 bases. There are 14 residues in the CDR3. CDR1 and CDR2 from the germline V gene are MNHNY and SVGAGI (reference sequence). CDR3: CASSYTRGSGGYTF. The CDR3 DNA is TGTGCCAGCAGTTACACCAGGGGGTCCGGAGGCTACACCTTC.

This chain joins TRBV10-3 and TRBJ2-2; 10 bases are shared with TRBD1. CDR3 length: 15 amino acids. Trimming cost V 1 base and J 6 bases; bases outside gene matches: 2. Looked up from germline, CDR1 is ENHRY and CDR2 is SYGVKD. CDR3 sequence: CAISELGQGAGELFF. The CDR3 DNA reads as TGTGCCATCAGTGAGTTAGGACAGGGGGCCGGGGAGCTGTTTTTT.

This chain links TRBV5-1 with TRBJ1-5; D remains unclear. Germline V CDR1 and CDR2: SGHRS, YFSETQ. This CDR3 region has 13 residues. The germline V and J ends were trimmed by 4 bases and 4 bases, with 9 bases remaining between them. The CDR3 loop is CASSRAANQPQHF. In DNA, the CDR3 is TGCGCCAGCAGCCGTGCAGCGAATCAGCCCCAGCATTTT.

This clone has a handful of counts. This CDR3 is CASSIAGQGVGQPQHF. In DNA, the CDR3 is TGTGCCAGCAGCATTGCGGGGCAGGGGGTAGGTCAGCCCCAGCATTTT. The V gene is TRBV5-4, the J gene TRBJ1-5, with 7 bases aligning to TRBD1. The CDR3 extends over 16 amino acids. Trimming removed 4 bases from V and 6 bases from J; junction bases left unmatched: 13. Germline loops: CDR1 SGHNT, CDR2 YYREEE (reference sequence).

The chain combines TRBV12-3 or TRBV12-4 with TRBJ2-7, with 7 bases aligning to TRBD1. CDR3 length equals 11 residues. After removal of 6 bases from V and 10 bases from J, the junction contained 6 bases not matched to a gene. This chain's CDR3 is CASSPGTAQYF. The DNA for the CDR3 is TGTGCCAGCAGCCCTGGGACAGCACAGTACTTC.

V and J are TRBV6-1 and TRBJ1-1; 7 bases are shared with TRBD1. Unmatched junction bases numbered 6, after V lost 1 base and J lost 4 bases. CDR1 is MNHNS, CDR2 SASEGT, per germline. This CDR3 has 15 amino acids. CDR3 in amino acids: CASSEEGGRITEAFF. The CDR3 nucleotides read TGTGCCAGCAGTGAAGAAGGGGGCCGTATCACTGAAGCTTTCTTT.

This CDR3 is CASSLGTGIEAFF. The CDR3 nucleotides are TGCGCCAGCAGCTTGGGGACAGGGATTGAAGCTTTCTTT. This rearrangement joins TRBV5-1 to TRBJ1-1; TRBD1 aligns across 8 bases. The ends lost 0 bases at V and 7 bases at J; junction bases unmatched: 2. Germline loops: CDR1 SGHRS, CDR2 YFSETQ. The length of the CDR3 is 13 residues.

The gene calls are TRBV6-5 and TRBJ1-6, with D maybe TRBD1 (5 bases). The germline V gene encodes CDR1 MNHEY and CDR2 SVGAGI. V shed 8 bases and J shed 6 bases, with 8 bases lying between them. This CDR3 is built from 12 residues. The CDR3 region is CASRTSNSPLHF. For the CDR3, the DNA is TGTGCCAGCCGGACAAGTAATTCACCCCTCCACTTT.

The V gene is TRBV18, the J gene TRBJ2-5, with 9 bases lining up with TRBD1. Germline-derived CDR1 and CDR2 are KGHSH and LQKENI. CDR3 length: 16 amino acids. The V gene end was trimmed by 4 bases and the J gene end by 5 bases; junction bases not matched to a gene: 11. The CDR3 DNA reads TGTGCCAGCTCACGGGGAACAGGGGGCGCCGAGGAGACCCAGTACTTC. This translates into CASSRGTGGAEETQYF.

The V gene is TRBV3-1 (or the pseudogene TRBV3-2), the J gene TRBJ2-7; D may be TRBD2 (6 bases). V was trimmed by 4 bases and J by 3 bases, leaving 16 bases between them. This CDR3 has 15 amino acids. Looked up from germline, CDR1 is LGHDT and CDR2 is YNNKEL (reference sequence). This CDR3 is CASSPPGDVHYEQYF. DNA for the CDR3: TGTGCCAGCAGCCCCCCGGGGGACGTTCACTACGAGCAGTACTTC.

The CDR3 DNA follows: TGCGCCAGCAACCGGGGACAGGGGATGAGGAACACTGAAGCTTTCTTT. As protein: CASNRGQGMRNTEAFF. The chain combines TRBV5-1 with TRBJ1-1; 10 nucleotides match TRBD1. With 6 bases clipped from V and 1 base from J, the junction kept 9 bases outside the gene matches. The CDR3 sequence is 16 residues long. Germline lookup yields CDR1 SGHRS and CDR2 YFSETQ.